This TCR beta chain stems from a study of T-cell memory formation after mild COVID-19. TCRdb reprocessed the 5' RACE reads with MiXCR, giving one entry per CDR3 protein. The sample contains under 650,000 distinct CDR3 sequences, about a sixth of which appear only once. Source material: PBMCs or a T cell subset sorted from them (not recorded which). This receptor was identified in an adult woman who had mild COVID-19 (a few samples of this study predate the infection). Cell type and time point are not known.

Written as DNA, the CDR3 is TGCAGCGTGGAGACAGGGGCGAACACCGGGGAGCTGTTTTTT. Its protein product is CSVETGANTGELFF. This sequence joins TRBV29-1 and TRBJ2-2, with TRBD1 matching 8 bases. V dropped 6 bases and J dropped 0; count of bases not matched to a gene: 3. CDR3 length: 14 residues. Germline loops: CDR1 SQVTM, CDR2 ANQGSEA.